This TCR beta chain was profiled in a study of molecular identifiers for immune sequencing clone quantification. This CDR3 is 16 amino acids long. Germline CDR1 is KGHDR and CDR2 is SFDVKD. Previously described methods and listed TCR primers were used for bulk TCR libraries. Using its own MiXCR run on the PCR reads, TCRdb lists one record per CDR3 protein. The sample carries approximately 550,000 distinct CDR3 sequences, under 30% recorded once. Notes on this clonotype: With a much larger clone just one base away, this may be a read error.

The sequenced material came from naive CD8+ T cells from blood, with Jurkat cell RNA spiked in. Subset noted: FACS-sorted CD8+CD4-CCR7+CD45RA+ naive T cells. The chain uses TRBV24-1 and TRBJ2-2, with 11 bases aligning to TRBD2. This receptor was obtained from a human donor in good health. Some libraries in this study had Jurkat cell RNA spiked in. The CDR3: CATSVFTSGSAGVLFF. The CDR3 DNA follows: TGTGCCACCAGTGTTTTTACTAGCGGGAGCGCCGGGGTGCTGTTTTTT.